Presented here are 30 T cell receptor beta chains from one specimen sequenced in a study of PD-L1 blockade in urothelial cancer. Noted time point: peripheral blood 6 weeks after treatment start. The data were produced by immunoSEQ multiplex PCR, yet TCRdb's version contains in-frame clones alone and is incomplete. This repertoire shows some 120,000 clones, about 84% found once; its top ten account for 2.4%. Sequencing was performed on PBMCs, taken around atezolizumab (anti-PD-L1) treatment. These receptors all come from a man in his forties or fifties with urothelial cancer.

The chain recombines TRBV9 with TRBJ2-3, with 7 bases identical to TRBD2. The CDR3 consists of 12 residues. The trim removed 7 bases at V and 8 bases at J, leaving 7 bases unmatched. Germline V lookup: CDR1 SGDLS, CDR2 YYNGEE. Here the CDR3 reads CASDAGAGTQYF. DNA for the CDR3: TGTGCCAGCGATGCGGGAGCTGGTACGCAGTATTTT.

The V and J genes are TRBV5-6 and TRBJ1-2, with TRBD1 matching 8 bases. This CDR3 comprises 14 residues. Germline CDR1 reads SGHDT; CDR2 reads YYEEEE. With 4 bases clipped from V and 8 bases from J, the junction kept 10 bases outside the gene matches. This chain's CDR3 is CASSPATGGGGYTF. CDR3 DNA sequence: TGTGCCAGCAGCCCGGCCACAGGGGGAGGCGGCTACACCTTC.

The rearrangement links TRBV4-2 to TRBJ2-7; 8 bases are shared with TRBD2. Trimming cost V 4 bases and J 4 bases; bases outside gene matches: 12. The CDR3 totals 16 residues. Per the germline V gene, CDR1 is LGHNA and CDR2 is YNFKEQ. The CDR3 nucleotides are TGTGCCAGCAGCCGTACCGGGACTAGGAGGGGTTACGAGCAGTACTTC. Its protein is CASSRTGTRRGYEQYF.

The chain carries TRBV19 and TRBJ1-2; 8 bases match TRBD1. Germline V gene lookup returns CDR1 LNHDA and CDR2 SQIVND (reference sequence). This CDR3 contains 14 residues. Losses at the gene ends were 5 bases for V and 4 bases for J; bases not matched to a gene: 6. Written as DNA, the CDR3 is TGTGCCAGTAGTTCCGGGACAGGTGTCTATGGCTACACCTTC. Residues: CASSSGTGVYGYTF. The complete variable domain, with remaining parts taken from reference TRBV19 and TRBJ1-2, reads DGGITQSPKYLFRKEGQNVTLSCEQNLNHDAMYWYRQDPGQGLRLIYYSQIVNDFQKGDIAEGYSVSREKKESFPLTVTSAQKNPTAFYLCASSSGTGVYGYTFGSGTRLTVV.

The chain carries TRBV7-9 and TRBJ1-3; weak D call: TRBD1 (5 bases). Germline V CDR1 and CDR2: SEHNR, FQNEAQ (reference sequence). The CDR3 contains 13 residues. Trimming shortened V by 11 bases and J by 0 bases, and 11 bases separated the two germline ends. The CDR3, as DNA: TGTGCCCACGGGGGGGGCTCTGGAAACACCATATATTTT. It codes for CAHGGGSGNTIYF.

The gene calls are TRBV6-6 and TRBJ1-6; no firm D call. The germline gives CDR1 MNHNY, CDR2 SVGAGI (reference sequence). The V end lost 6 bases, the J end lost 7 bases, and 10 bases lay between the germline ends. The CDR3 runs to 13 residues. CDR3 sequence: CASSPTGNSPLHF. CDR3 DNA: TGTGCCAGCAGCCCGACTGGGAATTCACCCCTCCACTTT.

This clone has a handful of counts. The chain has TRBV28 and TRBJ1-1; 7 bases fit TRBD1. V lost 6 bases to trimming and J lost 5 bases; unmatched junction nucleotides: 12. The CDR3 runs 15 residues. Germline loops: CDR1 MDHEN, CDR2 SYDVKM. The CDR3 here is CASRKPTGARTEAFF. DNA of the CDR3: TGTGCCAGCAGAAAACCCACAGGGGCGCGGACTGAAGCTTTCTTT.

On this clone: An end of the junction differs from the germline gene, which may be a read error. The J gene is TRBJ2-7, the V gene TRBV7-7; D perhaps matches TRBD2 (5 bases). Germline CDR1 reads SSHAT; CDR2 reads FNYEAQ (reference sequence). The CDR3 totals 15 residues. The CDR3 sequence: CASSLGRGQAYEQYF. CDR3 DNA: TGTGCTAGCAGCTTAGGTCGGGGTCAGGCCTACGAGCAGTACTTC.

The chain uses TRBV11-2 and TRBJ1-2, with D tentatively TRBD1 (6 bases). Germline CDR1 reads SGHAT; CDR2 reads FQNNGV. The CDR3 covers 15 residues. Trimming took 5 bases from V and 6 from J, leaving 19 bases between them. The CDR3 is CASSTQGGTTDGYTF. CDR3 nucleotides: TGTGCCAGCAGCACGCAAGGGGGAACTACAGATGGCTACACCTTC.

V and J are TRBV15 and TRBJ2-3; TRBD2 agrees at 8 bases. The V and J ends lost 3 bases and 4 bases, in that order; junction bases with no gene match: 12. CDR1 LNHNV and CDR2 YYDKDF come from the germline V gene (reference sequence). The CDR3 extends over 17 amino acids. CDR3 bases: TGTGCCACCAGCAGTCTAGGTCGGGAGGGCCCCGCAGATACGCAGTATTTT. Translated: CATSSLGREGPADTQYF.

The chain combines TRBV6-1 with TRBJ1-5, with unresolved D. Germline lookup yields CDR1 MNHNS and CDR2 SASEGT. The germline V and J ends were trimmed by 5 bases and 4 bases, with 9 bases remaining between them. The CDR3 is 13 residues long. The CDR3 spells CASSTLANQPQHF. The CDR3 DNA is TGTGCCAGCAGTACTCTCGCAAATCAGCCCCAGCATTTT.

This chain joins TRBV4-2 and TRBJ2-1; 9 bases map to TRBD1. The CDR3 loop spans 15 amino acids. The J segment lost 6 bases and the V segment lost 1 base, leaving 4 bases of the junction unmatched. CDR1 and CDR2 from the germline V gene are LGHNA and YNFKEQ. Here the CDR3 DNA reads TGTGCCAGCAGCCAAGTGGGGACAGGGCCCAATGAGCAGTTCTTC. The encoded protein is CASSQVGTGPNEQFF.

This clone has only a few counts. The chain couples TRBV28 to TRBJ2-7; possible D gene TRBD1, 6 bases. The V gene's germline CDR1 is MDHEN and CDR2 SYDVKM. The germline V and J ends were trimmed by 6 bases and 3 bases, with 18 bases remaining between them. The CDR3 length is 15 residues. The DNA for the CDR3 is TGTGCCAGCAGACGGCGGGCAGGGGTGTACTACGAGCAGTACTTC. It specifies CASRRRAGVYYEQYF.

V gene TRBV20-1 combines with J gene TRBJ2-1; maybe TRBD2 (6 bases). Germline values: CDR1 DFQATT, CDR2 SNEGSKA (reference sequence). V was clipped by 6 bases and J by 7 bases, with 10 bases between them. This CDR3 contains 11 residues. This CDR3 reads CSAGTVNEQFF. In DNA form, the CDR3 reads TGCAGTGCCGGGACTGTGAATGAGCAGTTCTTC.

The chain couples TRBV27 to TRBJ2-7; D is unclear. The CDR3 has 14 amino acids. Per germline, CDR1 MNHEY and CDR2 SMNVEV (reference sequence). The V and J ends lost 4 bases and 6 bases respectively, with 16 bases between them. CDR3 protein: CASSSTLQGSEQYF. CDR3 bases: TGTGCCAGCAGTTCCACACTACAAGGAAGCGAGCAGTACTTC.

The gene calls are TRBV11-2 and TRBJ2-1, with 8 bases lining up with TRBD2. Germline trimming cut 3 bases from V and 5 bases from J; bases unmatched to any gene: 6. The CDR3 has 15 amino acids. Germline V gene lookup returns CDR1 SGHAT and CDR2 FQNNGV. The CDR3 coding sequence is TGTGCCAGCAGCTTGGGGGGACTAGTAAACAATGAGCAGTTCTTC. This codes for CASSLGGLVNNEQFF.

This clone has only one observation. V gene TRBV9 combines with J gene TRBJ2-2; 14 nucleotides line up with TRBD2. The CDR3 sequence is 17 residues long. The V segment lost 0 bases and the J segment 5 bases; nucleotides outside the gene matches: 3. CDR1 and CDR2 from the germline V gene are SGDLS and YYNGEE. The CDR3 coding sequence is TGTGCCAGCAGCGTAGAGGGACTAGCGGGAGCTACCGGGGAGCTGTTTTTT. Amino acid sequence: CASSVEGLAGATGELFF.

As DNA, the CDR3 is TGTGCCAGTGGCCTCACAGGGGCCACCCAGTACTTC. Protein product: CASGLTGATQYF. J is TRBJ2-5 and V is TRBV19; 7 bases match TRBD1. J lost 8 bases, V lost 8 bases, and 8 bases had no gene match. The CDR3 has 12 amino acids. CDR1 is LNHDA, CDR2 SQIVND, per germline (reference sequence).

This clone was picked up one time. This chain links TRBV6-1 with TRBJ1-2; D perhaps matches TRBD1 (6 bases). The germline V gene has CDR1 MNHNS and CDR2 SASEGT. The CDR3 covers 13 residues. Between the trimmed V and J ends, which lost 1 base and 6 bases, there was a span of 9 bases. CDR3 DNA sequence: TGTGCCAGCAGTGAAGGGACAGTAAATGGCTACACCTTC. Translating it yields CASSEGTVNGYTF.

Here the CDR3 DNA reads TGTGCCAGCAGCCGCGGGTTGTATGAGACCCAGTACTTC. Translation gives CASSRGLYETQYF. The chain recombines TRBV6-5 with TRBJ2-5; tentative D call: TRBD2 (5 bases). Germline CDR1 MNHEY, CDR2 SVGAGI. The CDR3 length is 13 residues. Trimming shortened V by 6 bases and J by 5 bases, and 13 bases separated the two germline ends.

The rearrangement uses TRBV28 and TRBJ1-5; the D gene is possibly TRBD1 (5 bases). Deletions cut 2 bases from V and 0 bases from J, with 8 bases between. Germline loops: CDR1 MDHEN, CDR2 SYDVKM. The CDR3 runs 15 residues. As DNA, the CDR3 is TGTGCCAGCAGTTTAAGGGGTTATAGCAATCAGCCCCAGCATTTT. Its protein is CASSLRGYSNQPQHF. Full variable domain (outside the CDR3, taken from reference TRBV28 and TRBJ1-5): DVKVTQSSRYLVKRTGEKVFLECVQDMDHENMFWYRQDPGLGLRLIYFSYDVKMKEKGDIPEGYSVSREKKERFSLILESASTNQTSMYLCASSLRGYSNQPQHFGDGTRLSIL.

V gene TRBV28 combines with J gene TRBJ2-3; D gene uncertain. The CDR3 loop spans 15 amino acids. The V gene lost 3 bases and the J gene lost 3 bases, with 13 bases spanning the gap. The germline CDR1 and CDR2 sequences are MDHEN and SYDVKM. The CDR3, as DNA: TGTGCCAGCAGTTTTAGCAGAATCAAAACAGATACGCAGTATTTT. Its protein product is CASSFSRIKTDTQYF.

CDR3: CASSESSGGGEQYF. The CDR3, as DNA: TGTGCCAGCAGTGAATCTTCGGGGGGCGGCGAGCAGTACTTC. The chain recombines TRBV25-1 with TRBJ2-7; D perhaps matches TRBD2 (7 bases). There are 14 residues in the CDR3. Trimming left V 1 base short and J 6 bases short, with 13 bases between. CDR1 and CDR2 (germline): MGHDK, SYGVNS.

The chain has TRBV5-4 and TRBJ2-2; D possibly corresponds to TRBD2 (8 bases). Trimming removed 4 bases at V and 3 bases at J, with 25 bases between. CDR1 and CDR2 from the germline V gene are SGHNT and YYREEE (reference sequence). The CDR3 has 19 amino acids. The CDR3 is CASSPGGGGVAGHTGELFF. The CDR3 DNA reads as TGTGCCAGCAGCCCAGGGGGGGGCGGGGTAGCGGGACACACCGGGGAGCTGTTTTTT.

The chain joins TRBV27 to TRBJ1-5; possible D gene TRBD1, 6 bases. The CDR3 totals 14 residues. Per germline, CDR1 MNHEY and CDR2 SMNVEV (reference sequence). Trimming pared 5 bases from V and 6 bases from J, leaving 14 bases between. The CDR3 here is CASSDQGSVQPQHF. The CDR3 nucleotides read TGTGCCAGCAGTGACCAGGGGTCTGTTCAGCCCCAGCATTTT.

CDR3 bases: TGTGCCTGGAGTGGGGGGGAAAACATTCAGTACTTC. Translated, it gives CAWSGGENIQYF. The chain uses TRBV30 and TRBJ2-4, with a tentative D call TRBD2 (6 bases). Trimming pared 1 base from V and 5 bases from J, leaving 6 bases between. The CDR3 sequence is 12 residues long. In germline, CDR1 is GTSNPN, CDR2 SVGIG (reference sequence).

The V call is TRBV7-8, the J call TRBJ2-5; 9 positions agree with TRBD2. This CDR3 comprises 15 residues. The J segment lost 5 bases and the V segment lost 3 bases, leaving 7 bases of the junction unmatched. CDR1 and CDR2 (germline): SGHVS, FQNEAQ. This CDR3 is CASSFTGTSSETQYF. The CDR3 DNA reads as TGTGCCAGCAGCTTCACCGGGACTAGCTCGGAGACCCAGTACTTC.

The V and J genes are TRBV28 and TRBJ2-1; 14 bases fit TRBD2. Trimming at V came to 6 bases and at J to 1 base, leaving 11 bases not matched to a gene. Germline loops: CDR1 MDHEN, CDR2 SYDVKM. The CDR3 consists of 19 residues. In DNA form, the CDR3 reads TGTGCCAGCAGCCCATTCGAGACTAGCGGGAGGGGGTCCTACAATGAGCAGTTCTTC. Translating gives CASSPFETSGRGSYNEQFF.

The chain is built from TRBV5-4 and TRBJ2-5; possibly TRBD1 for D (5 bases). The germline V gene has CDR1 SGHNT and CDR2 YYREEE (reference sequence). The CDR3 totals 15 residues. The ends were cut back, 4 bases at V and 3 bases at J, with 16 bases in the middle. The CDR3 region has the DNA TGTGCCAGCAGCAAGTTGGGGCAGGGTGAAGAGACCCAGTACTTC. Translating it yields CASSKLGQGEETQYF.

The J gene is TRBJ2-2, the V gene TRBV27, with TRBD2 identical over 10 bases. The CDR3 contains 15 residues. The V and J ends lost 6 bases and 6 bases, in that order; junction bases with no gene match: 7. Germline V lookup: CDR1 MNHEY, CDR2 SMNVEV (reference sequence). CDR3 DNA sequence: TGTGCCAGCAGGGCTAGCGGGAGTACCTCCGGGGAGCTGTTTTTT. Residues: CASRASGSTSGELFF.